This T cell receptor (beta chain) is drawn from a study of beta chain features in type 1 diabetes. Points from the study as a whole: Researchers report that Type 1 diabetes patients had moderately but significantly shorter TCRB CDR3s across all four CD4+ subsets. The VDJ junctions of type 1 diabetes patients carried fewer insertions and more deletions.

Investigators reverse transcribed all isolated RNA, so they sequenced expressed TCRB transcripts. Assay: immunoSEQ multiplex PCR; the TCRdb copy retains only in-frame clones and omits some. This sample carries 600,000 to 750,000 clones, over 10% of them seen once, and the ten largest clones take 0.09% to 0.15%. The sample holds a few counts of this clone. The target antigen is unknown. Trimming left V 6 bases short and J 4 bases short, with 18 bases between. CDR1 and CDR2 (germline): SEHNR, FQNEAQ (reference sequence). The CDR3 totals 15 residues. What was sequenced was naive CD4+ T cells from blood. The source of this sequence is a young man with type 1 diabetes. V is TRBV7-9 and J is TRBJ1-2; no definite D call. In DNA, the CDR3 is TGTGCCAGCAGAGTTGGGTTCATAGCGGGCTATGGCTACACCTTC. Its translation: CASRVGFIAGYGYTF.